The sample holds a few counts of the clone carrying this T cell receptor beta chain. V lost 4 bases and J lost 4; bases outside the gene matches: 12. The CDR3 contains 17 residues. The germline CDR1 and CDR2 sequences are SGHNT and YYREEE (reference sequence). This entry belongs to a study of graft-versus-host responses after intestinal transplantation. Produced via immunoSEQ multiplex PCR; TCRdb's table is partial and in-frame only. This table has over 40,000 clones, around 93% appearing once. The chain joins TRBV5-4 to TRBJ2-2, with TRBD2 matching over 8 bases. Sequencing used PBMCs, obtained roughly 760 days after a first intestinal transplant, on the day of a second. The sequence came from a human patient who received an intestinal transplant, so some T cells may come from the graft donor. This CDR3 reads CASSPGGAGSVTGELFF. CDR3 in DNA: TGTGCCAGCAGCCCGGGGGGGGCAGGTTCAGTCACCGGGGAGCTGTTTTTT.